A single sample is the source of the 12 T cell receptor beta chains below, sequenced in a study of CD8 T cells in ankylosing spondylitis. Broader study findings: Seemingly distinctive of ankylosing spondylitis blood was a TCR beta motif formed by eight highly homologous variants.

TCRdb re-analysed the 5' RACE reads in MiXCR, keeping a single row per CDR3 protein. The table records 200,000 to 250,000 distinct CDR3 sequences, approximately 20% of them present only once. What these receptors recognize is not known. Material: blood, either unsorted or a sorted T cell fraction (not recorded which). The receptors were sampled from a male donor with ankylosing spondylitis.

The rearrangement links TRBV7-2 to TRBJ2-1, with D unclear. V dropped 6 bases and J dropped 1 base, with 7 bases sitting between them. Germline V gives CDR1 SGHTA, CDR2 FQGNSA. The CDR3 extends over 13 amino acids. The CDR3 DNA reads TGTGCCAGCAGGCCGACTTCCTACAATGAGCAGTTCTTC. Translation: CASRPTSYNEQFF.

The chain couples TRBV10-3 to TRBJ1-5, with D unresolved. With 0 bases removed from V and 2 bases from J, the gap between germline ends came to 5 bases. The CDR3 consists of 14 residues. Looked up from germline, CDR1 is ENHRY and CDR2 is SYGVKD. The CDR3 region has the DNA TGTGCCATCAGTGAGTCGATCGGCAATCAGCCCCAGCATTTT. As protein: CAISESIGNQPQHF.

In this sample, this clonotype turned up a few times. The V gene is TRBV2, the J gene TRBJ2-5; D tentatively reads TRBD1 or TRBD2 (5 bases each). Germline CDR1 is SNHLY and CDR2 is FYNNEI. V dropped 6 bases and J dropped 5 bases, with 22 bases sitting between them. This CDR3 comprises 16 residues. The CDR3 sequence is CASSDPRGLAGETQYF. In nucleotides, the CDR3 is TGTGCCAGCAGCGATCCCCGAGGGCTAGCAGGGGAGACCCAGTACTTC.

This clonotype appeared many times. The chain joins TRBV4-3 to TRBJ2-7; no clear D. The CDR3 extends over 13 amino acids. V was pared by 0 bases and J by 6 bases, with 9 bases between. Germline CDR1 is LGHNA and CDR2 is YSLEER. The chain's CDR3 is CASSQDRVGEQYF. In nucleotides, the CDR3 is TGCGCCAGCAGCCAAGATCGAGTAGGCGAGCAGTACTTC.

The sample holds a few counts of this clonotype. The CDR3 nucleotides read TGTGCCAGCAGTGAAATCCAGGGCCGAGTTTACGAGCAGTACTTC. Translation gives CASSEIQGRVYEQYF. J is TRBJ2-7 and V is TRBV6-1, with TRBD1 as a possible D gene (5 bases). V was clipped by 2 bases and J by 4 bases, with 15 bases between them. The CDR3 spans 15 residues. The germline CDR1 and CDR2 sequences are MNHNS and SASEGT.

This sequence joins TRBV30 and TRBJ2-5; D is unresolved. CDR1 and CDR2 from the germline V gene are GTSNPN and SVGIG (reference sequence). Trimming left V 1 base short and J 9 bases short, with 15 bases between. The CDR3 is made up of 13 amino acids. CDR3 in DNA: TGTGCCTGGAGTGCTACGACCGTCCAGGCCCAGTACTTC. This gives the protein CAWSATTVQAQYF.

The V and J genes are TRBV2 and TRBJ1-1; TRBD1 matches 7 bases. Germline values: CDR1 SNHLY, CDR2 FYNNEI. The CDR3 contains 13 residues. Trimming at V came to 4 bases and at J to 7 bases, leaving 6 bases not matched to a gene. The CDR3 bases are TGTGCCAGCAGTGCGACAGGGAGTGGTGAAGCTTTCTTT. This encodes CASSATGSGEAFF.

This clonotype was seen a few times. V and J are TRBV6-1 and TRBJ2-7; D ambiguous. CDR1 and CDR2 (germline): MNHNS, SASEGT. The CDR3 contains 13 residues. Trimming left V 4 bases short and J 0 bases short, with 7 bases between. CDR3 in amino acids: CASSGPVSYEQYF. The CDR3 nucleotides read TGTGCCAGCAGTGGCCCGGTCTCCTACGAGCAGTACTTC.

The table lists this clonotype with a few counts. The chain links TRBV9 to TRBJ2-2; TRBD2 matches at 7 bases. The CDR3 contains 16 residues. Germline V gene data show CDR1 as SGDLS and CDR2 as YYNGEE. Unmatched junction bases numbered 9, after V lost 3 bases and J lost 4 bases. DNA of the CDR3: TGTGCCAGCAGCGCACCCGGGACTATCCTCACCGGGGAGCTGTTTTTT. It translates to CASSAPGTILTGELFF.

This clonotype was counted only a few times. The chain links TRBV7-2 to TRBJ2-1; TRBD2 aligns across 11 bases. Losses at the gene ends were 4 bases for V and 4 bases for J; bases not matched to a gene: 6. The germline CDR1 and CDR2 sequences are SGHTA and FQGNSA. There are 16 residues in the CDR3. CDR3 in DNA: TGTGCCAGCAGCTCCACTCTAGCGGGAGGTTACAATGAGCAGTTCTTC. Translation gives CASSSTLAGGYNEQFF.

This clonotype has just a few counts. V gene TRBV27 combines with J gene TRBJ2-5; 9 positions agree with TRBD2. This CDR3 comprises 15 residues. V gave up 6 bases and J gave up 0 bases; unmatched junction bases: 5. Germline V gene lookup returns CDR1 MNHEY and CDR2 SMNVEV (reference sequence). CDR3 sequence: CASRPLAGYQETQYF. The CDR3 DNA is TGTGCCAGCAGACCGCTAGCGGGATACCAAGAGACCCAGTACTTC.

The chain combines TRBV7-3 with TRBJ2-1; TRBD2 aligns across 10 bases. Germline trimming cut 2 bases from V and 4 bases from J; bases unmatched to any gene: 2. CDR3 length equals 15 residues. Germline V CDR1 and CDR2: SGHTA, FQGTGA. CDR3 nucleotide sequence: TGTGCCAGCAGCTTAGGGACTAGCGAGTACAATGAGCAGTTCTTC. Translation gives CASSLGTSEYNEQFF.